The entry below describes one T cell receptor (beta chain). This specimen belongs to a study of blood T cells in healthy people across ages. Sample-barcoded 5' priming and a J-beta primer mix drove a second PCR of about 7 to 12 cycles. Using its own MiXCR run on the 5' RACE reads, TCRdb lists one record per CDR3 protein. The table includes about 1.5 million distinct CDR3 sequences, approximately 43% detected once. V lost 6 bases, J lost 3 bases, and 5 bases stayed unmatched. The CDR3 runs to 15 residues. The germline V gene encodes CDR1 SNHLY and CDR2 FYNNEI. The rearrangement links TRBV2 to TRBJ2-3, with 11 bases lining up with TRBD1. Sample: blood. The TCR comes from a young woman in good health. The CDR3, as DNA: TGTGCCAGCAGATCCCGGGACAGGGGGACAGATACGCAGTATTTT. This sequence encodes CASRSRDRGTDTQYF.